In this sample, the clone carrying this T cell receptor beta chain turned up many times. This sample's time point: persistent/refractory GD, antithyroid drugs over 5 years with positive TRAb. PBMC RNA was the source of the TCR library. The sample originates from a study of regulatory T cells in long-lasting Graves disease. The CDR3 has 15 residues. V trimming: 4 bases; J trimming: 4 bases; junction bases outside the gene matches: 8. The germline CDR1 and CDR2 sequences are MNHNS and SASEGT. CDR3-region Arm-PCR and iRepertoire HTBI primers produced the TCR beta libraries. TCRdb recomputed calls from the multiplex PCR reads with MiXCR, one row per CDR3 protein. The sample consists of roughly 400,000 distinct CDR3 sequences, more than 20% of them appearing once.

The J gene is TRBJ2-5, the V gene TRBV6-1; 8 bases line up with TRBD1. The specimen was peripheral blood mononuclear cells (PBMCs), collected when the disease was refractory, from a patient treated with antithyroid drugs. This TCR was sampled from a female donor with Graves disease. The CDR3 DNA is TGTGCCAGCAGTGTGAACAGGGGGATCGGAGAGACCCAGTACTTC. It encodes CASSVNRGIGETQYF.